One and the same sample provided the 22 T cell receptor beta chains below, sequenced in a study of blood T cells in healthy people across ages. Through a sample-barcoded 5' primer and a J-beta primer mix, a second PCR was run for roughly 7 to 12 cycles. Each CDR3 protein gets one entry after TCRdb re-called the 5' RACE reads with MiXCR. Of fewer than 650,000 distinct CDR3 sequences listed, over 25% were seen once; the top ten hold approximately 4%. These data were also reused for a study on T cells of mothers and their children.

The sample consisted of blood. The receptors were sampled from a boy aged 2 to 9 in good health.

V gene TRBV19 combines with J gene TRBJ1-1; D remains ambiguous. Per germline, CDR1 LNHDA and CDR2 SQIVND (reference sequence). The CDR3 is 13 amino acids. The ends were cut back, 10 bases at V and 6 bases at J, with 18 bases in the middle. The CDR3 DNA follows: TGTGCCACCTATGGGAACCTAGGACCTGAAGCTTTCTTT. Protein: CATYGNLGPEAFF.

This sequence joins TRBV6-5 and TRBJ2-7; 8 bases are shared with TRBD2. Germline CDR1 is MNHEY and CDR2 is SVGAGI. The V segment lost 4 bases and the J segment 0 bases; nucleotides outside the gene matches: 5. This CDR3 comprises 15 residues. For the CDR3, the DNA is TGTGCCAGCAGTTCATCCGGGACTAGCTCCTACGAGCAGTACTTC. As protein: CASSSSGTSSYEQYF.

This chain links TRBV5-5 with TRBJ2-1; 7 positions match TRBD2. Germline V gene lookup returns CDR1 SGHKS and CDR2 YYEKEE (reference sequence). The CDR3 covers 14 residues. J gave up 5 bases and V 3 bases, and 5 bases lay outside the gene matches. The CDR3 loop is CASSWLGGDNEQFF. In DNA, the CDR3 is TGTGCCAGCAGCTGGCTGGGGGGGGACAATGAGCAGTTCTTC.

There are a few counts of this clonotype. The V gene is TRBV13, the J gene TRBJ1-5; 7 bases are shared with TRBD1. After removal of 0 bases from V and 3 bases from J, the junction contained 2 bases not matched to a gene. The CDR3 is 15 residues long. Per the germline V gene, CDR1 is PRHDT and CDR2 is FYEKMQ (reference sequence). CDR3 nucleotide sequence: TGTGCCAGCAGCTTAGGCAGGGGGAACAATCAGCCCCAGCATTTT. It yields the protein CASSLGRGNNQPQHF.

The CDR3 loop is CASSESGHGYTF. CDR3 nucleotides: TGTGCCAGCAGTGAAAGTGGGCATGGCTACACCTTC. The V call is TRBV25-1, the J call TRBJ1-2; D gene unclear. The CDR3 has 12 amino acids. The germline CDR1 and CDR2 sequences are MGHDK and SYGVNS. The V end was cut by 2 bases, the J end by 6 bases, with 7 bases between.

CDR3 in DNA: TGTGCCAGCAGCGTAGATCGTGGACTAGCGGGAGGGGGCGAGCAGTTCTTC. This codes for CASSVDRGLAGGGEQFF. J is TRBJ2-1 and V is TRBV9, with 15 bases that match TRBD2. Unmatched junction bases numbered 8, after V lost 0 bases and J lost 10 bases. Germline V CDR1 and CDR2: SGDLS, YYNGEE. The CDR3 runs to 17 residues. The variable domain in full, completed from reference TRBV9 and TRBJ2-1, reads DSGVTQTPKHLITATGQRVTLRCSPRSGDLSVYWYQQSLDQGLQFLIQYYNGEERAKGNILERFSAQQFPDLHSELNLSSLELGDSALYFCASSVDRGLAGGGEQFFGPGTRLTVL.

This clonotype was found a few times. The rearrangement joins TRBV7-2 to TRBJ2-7; TRBD2 matches 7 bases. V lost 0 bases, J lost 1 base, and 3 bases stayed unmatched. The CDR3 totals 15 residues. Germline values: CDR1 SGHTA, CDR2 FQGNSA. The CDR3 loop is CASSLALAASYEQYF. The CDR3 DNA is TGTGCCAGCAGCTTAGCCCTAGCGGCTTCCTACGAGCAGTACTTC. Looking up the rest from reference TRBV7-2 and TRBJ2-7 gives the full variable domain: GAGVSQSPSNKVTEKGKDVELRCDPISGHTALYWYRQSLGQGLEFLIYFQGNSAPDKSGLPSDRFSAERTGGSVSTLTIQRTQQEDSAVYLCASSLALAASYEQYFGPGTRLTVT.

The table lists this clonotype with a few counts. This chain links TRBV12-3 or TRBV12-4 with TRBJ2-5, with TRBD2 matching over 11 bases. Gene TRBJ2-1 matches the end of the DNA better, so the J call may be wrong. The CDR3 consists of 15 residues. This CDR3 reads CASSFSGGGMNEQFF. As DNA, the CDR3 is TGTGCCAGCAGTTTTAGCGGGGGGGGTATGAATGAGCAGTTCTTC.

As DNA, the CDR3 is TGTGCCACCAGTGATGGGTCGCGGGATACGCAGTATTTT. Amino acid sequence: CATSDGSRDTQYF. The chain is built from TRBV24-1 and TRBJ2-3; D uncertain. Deletions cut 3 bases from V and 6 bases from J, with 9 bases between. The germline V gene has CDR1 KGHDR and CDR2 SFDVKD. The CDR3 runs 13 residues.

This sequence joins TRBV5-1 and TRBJ2-5; 7 bases align to TRBD2. The DNA end is a closer match to TRBJ2-1, so the J assignment may be wrong. CDR1 SGHRS and CDR2 YFSETQ come from the germline V gene. The CDR3 has 17 amino acids. DNA of the CDR3: TGCGCCAGCAGCTTGGTCGGGGGAGGGCCGATGGGGAATGAGCAGTTCTTC. This translates into CASSLVGGGPMGNEQFF.

This clonotype was picked up a small number of times. This CDR3 is missing its conserved last phenylalanine or tryptophan, likely due to a read error. The chain carries TRBV7-2 and TRBJ1-4; D unresolved. CDR3 length: 16 residues. Germline CDR1 SGHTA, CDR2 FQGNSA. V lost 6 bases and J lost 0, with 14 bases in between. The DNA for the CDR3 is TGTGCCAGCAGTTCAGACCGGGGTACAACTAATGAAAAACTGTTTTCT. This codes for CASSSDRGTTNEKLFS.

This clonotype was seen more than once but under ten times. V gene TRBV12-3 or TRBV12-4 combines with J gene TRBJ2-5; 9 bases match TRBD2. The DNA end lines up better with TRBJ2-7; the J call may be wrong. There are 15 residues in the CDR3. The chain's CDR3 is CASSSIGGGAYEQYF. The DNA for the CDR3 is TGTGCCAGCAGTTCGATTGGCGGGGGGGCCTACGAGCAGTACTTC.

The chain uses TRBV12-3 or TRBV12-4 and TRBJ1-5, with D perhaps matching TRBD1 (6 bases). The germline V and J ends were trimmed by 3 bases and 7 bases, with 13 bases remaining between them. The CDR3 extends over 14 amino acids. The CDR3 nucleotides are TGTGCCAGCAGTTTCCCAGGGGATGGGCAGCCCCAGCATTTT. Its translation is CASSFPGDGQPQHF.

The chain uses TRBV18 and TRBJ2-1; 9 bases align to TRBD1. CDR3 length: 17 residues. With 3 bases clipped from V and 0 bases from J, the junction kept 6 bases outside the gene matches. Germline V lookup: CDR1 KGHSH, CDR2 LQKENI. The CDR3 loop is CASSPGTGSPSYNEQFF. The CDR3 DNA sequence: TGTGCCAGCTCACCGGGGACAGGGTCCCCCTCCTACAATGAGCAGTTCTTC.

V is TRBV7-9 and J is TRBJ1-6, with a weak D call TRBD1 (5 bases). V lost 0 bases, J lost 10 bases, and 16 bases lay in between. The CDR3 runs 16 residues. Per germline, CDR1 SEHNR and CDR2 FQNEAQ (reference sequence). This CDR3 is CASSLAQGLWQSPLHF. CDR3 coding DNA: TGTGCCAGCAGCTTAGCGCAGGGTTTGTGGCAGTCACCCCTCCACTTT.

This clonotype showed up just a few times. V and J are TRBV27 and TRBJ1-1; D is uncertain. This CDR3 is 13 amino acids long. Trimming removed 6 bases from V and 3 bases from J, with 11 bases in between. CDR1 and CDR2 (germline): MNHEY, SMNVEV (reference sequence). The CDR3 spells CASSDLAHTEAFF. The CDR3 bases are TGTGCCAGCAGCGACCTAGCGCACACTGAAGCTTTCTTT.

This clonotype appeared a few times. The genes are TRBV12-3 or TRBV12-4 and TRBJ2-1; D is ambiguous. Trimming removed 3 bases from V and 6 bases from J, with 9 bases in between. The length of the CDR3 is 13 residues. CDR3 bases: TGTGCCAGCAGTTTTGGGCAGTTCAATGAGCAGTTCTTC. Translating it yields CASSFGQFNEQFF.

This clonotype has ten or more counts. CDR3 amino acids: CASSQGDTGGGYNEQFF. The DNA of the CDR3 is TGTGCCAGCAGCCAAGGTGACACGGGAGGGGGATACAATGAGCAGTTCTTC. The rearrangement links TRBV4-2 to TRBJ2-1, with 8 bases lining up with TRBD2. The length of the CDR3 is 17 residues. Losses at the gene ends were 1 base for V and 4 bases for J; bases not matched to a gene: 9. The germline CDR1 and CDR2 sequences are LGHNA and YNFKEQ.

CDR3 in amino acids: CASGPRPTGTQETQYF. In DNA, the CDR3 is TGTGCTAGTGGTCCCCGCCCGACAGGTACTCAAGAGACCCAGTACTTC. The chain links TRBV12-5 to TRBJ2-5; D might be TRBD1 (6 bases). This CDR3 is built from 16 residues. Germline assignment: CDR1 LGHNT and CDR2 FRNRAP. V lost 5 bases and J 2 bases, leaving 18 bases between the germline ends.

The chain joins TRBV29-1 to TRBJ1-2; TRBD1 is a possible D gene (6 bases). Germline CDR1 is SQVTM and CDR2 is ANQGSEA. Deletions cut 1 base from V and 7 bases from J, with 19 bases between. The CDR3 totals 15 residues. CDR3 amino acids: CSVEVDSPLFSGYTF. The DNA for the CDR3 is TGCAGCGTTGAAGTGGACAGCCCTCTTTTTAGTGGCTACACCTTC. The variable domain in full, with the rest retrieved from reference TRBV29-1 and TRBJ1-2, is SAVISQKPSRDICQRGTSLTIQCQVDSQVTMMFWYRQQPGQSLTLIATANQGSEATYESGFVIDKFPISRPNLTFSTLTVSNMSPEDSSIYLCSVEVDSPLFSGYTFGSGTRLTVV.

CDR3 bases: TGTGCCAGCAGCCCCCCATTATTTATAGCGAACACTGAAGCTTTCTTT. This codes for CASSPPLFIANTEAFF. This sequence joins TRBV12-3 or TRBV12-4 and TRBJ1-1; D gene uncertain. The V end lost 6 bases, the J end lost 1 base, and 18 bases lay between the germline ends. The CDR3 consists of 16 residues.

This clonotype was observed a handful of times. The V and J genes are TRBV7-9 and TRBJ2-5; TRBD2 aligns across 8 bases. V lost 2 bases, J lost 4 bases, and 9 bases stayed unmatched. CDR3 length equals 16 residues. CDR1 and CDR2 from the germline V gene are SEHNR and FQNEAQ (reference sequence). CDR3 amino acids: CASSLKVGGAPETQYF. CDR3 nucleotides: TGTGCCAGCAGCTTAAAGGTCGGGGGGGCCCCAGAGACCCAGTACTTC.